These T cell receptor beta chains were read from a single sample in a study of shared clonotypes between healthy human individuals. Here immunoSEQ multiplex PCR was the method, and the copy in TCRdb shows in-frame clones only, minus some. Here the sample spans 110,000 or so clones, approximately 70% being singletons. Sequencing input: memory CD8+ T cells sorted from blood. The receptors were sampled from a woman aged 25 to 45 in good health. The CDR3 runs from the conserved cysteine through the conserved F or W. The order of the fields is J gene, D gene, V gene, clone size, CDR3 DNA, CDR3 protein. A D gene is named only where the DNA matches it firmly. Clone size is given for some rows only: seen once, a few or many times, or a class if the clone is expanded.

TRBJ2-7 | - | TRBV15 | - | TGTGCCACCGCCGAGGGTCCGTCCTACGAGCAGTACTTC | CATAEGPSYEQYF
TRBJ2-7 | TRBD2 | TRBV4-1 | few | TGCGCCAGCAGCTCTCCGGGACTAGCGCGCGAGCAGTACTTC | CASSSPGLAREQYF
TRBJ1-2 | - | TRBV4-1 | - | TGCGCCAGCAGCCCGCAAAGAGGGAGACAGGTAACCCACGGCTACACCTTC | CASSPQRGRQVTHGYTF
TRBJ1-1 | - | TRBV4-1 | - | TGCGCCAGCCAATCGACAGTATTCAACCCTGAAGCTTTCTTT | CASQSTVFNPEAFF
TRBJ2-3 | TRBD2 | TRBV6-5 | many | TGTGCCCGCTTTACGGGGGGTACGCAGTATTTT | CARFTGGTQYF
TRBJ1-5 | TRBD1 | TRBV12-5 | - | TGTGCTAGTGGTCTGGACAGGGGGAGTGATAGCAATCAGCCCCAGCATTTT | CASGLDRGSDSNQPQHF
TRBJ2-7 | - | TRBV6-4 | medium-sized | TGTGCCAGCAGTGAAGGGGAAAAGGACGAGCAGTACTTC | CASSEGEKDEQYF
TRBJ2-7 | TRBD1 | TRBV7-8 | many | TGTGCCAGCAGGACAGACAGGGGGCCCTCTTACGAGCAGTACTTC | CASRTDRGPSYEQYF
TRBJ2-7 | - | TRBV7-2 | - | TGTGCCAGCAGCTTCAGCGGTGATTACGAGCAGTACTTC | CASSFSGDYEQYF
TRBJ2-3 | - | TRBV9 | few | TGTGCCAGCAGCGTAGCAGGGGGGTCAGATACGCAGTATTTT | CASSVAGGSDTQYF
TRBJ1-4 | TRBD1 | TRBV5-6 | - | TGTGCCAGCAGCTCCCGGGACAGTAATGAAAAACTGTTTTTT | CASSSRDSNEKLFF
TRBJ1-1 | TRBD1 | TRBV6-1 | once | TGTGCCAGCAGTGATGGGACAGGGGGCACTGAAGCTTTCTTT | CASSDGTGGTEAFF
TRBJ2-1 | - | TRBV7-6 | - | TGTGCCAGCAGCTTTAACGAGGATGAGCAGTTCTTC | CASSFNEDEQFF
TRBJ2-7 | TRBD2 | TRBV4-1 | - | TGCGCCAGCAGCAGGGGACTAGCGGAAATTTACGAGCAGTACTTC | CASSRGLAEIYEQYF
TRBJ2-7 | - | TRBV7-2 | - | TGTGCCAGCAGCTGGGTAGCGGCTAAAACCTACGAGCAGTACTTC | CASSWVAAKTYEQYF
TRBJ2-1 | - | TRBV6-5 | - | TGTGCCACTGGGAAACTAGGCTCCTACAATGAGCAGTTCTTC | CATGKLGSYNEQFF
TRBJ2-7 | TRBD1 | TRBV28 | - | TGTGCCAGCAGCCTGGGACAGCGAATGTTCTACGAGCAGTACTTC | CASSLGQRMFYEQYF
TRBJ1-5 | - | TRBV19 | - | TGTGCCAGTAGTATAAAACTGGGACAGCCCCAGCATTTT | CASSIKLGQPQHF
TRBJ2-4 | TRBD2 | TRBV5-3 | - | TGTGCCAGAAGTTCTCGTAGCGGGAGCGGGAACATTCAGTACTTC | CARSSRSGSGNIQYF
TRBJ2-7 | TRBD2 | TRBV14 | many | TGTGCCAGCAGCCGAGACGTCGGACTAGCGGGAACCTACGAGCAGTACTTC | CASSRDVGLAGTYEQYF
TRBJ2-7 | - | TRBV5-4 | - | TGTGCCAGCAGCCAAGAATCGACAAGTCTTCTCTACGAGCAGTACTTC | CASSQESTSLLYEQYF
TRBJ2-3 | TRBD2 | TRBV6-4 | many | TGTGCCAGCAGTCCGGGACTAGAGGCAGATACGCAGTATTTT | CASSPGLEADTQYF
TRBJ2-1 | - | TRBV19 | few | TGTGCCAGTAGTATCTGGGGGCCGGATGAGCAGTTCTTC | CASSIWGPDEQFF
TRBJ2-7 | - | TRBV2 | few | TGTGCCAGCAGTCCCGGGACAAAAGAGTACTTC | CASSPGTKEYF
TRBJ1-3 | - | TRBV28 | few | TGTGCCAGCATCAGTAGACTGACCTCTGGAAACACCATATATTTT | CASISRLTSGNTIYF
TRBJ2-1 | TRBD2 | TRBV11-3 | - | TGTGCCAGCAGCTCCGCGGGGGAGTTTAGTGCCAATGAGCAGTTCTTC | CASSSAGEFSANEQFF
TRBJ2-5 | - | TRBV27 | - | TGTGCCAGCAGTTTATCGTACTTGGCTCAAGAGACCCAGTACTTC | CASSLSYLAQETQYF
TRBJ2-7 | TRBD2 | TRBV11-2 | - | TGTGCCAGCAGCGCACCTAGCGGAGACCCTTCCTACGAGCAGTACTTC | CASSAPSGDPSYEQYF